These 18 T cell receptor beta chains came from one sample sequenced in a study of blood T cell repertoires in COVID-19. Measured with immunoSEQ multiplex PCR; TCRdb has only the in-frame clones, and not every one. This sample carries some 390,000 clones, more than 80% of them seen once, and the ten largest clones take roughly 1.1%. Material: PBMCs or T cells enriched from blood (not recorded which). Source of these receptors: a young man who had recovered from COVID-19.

The chain combines TRBV5-1 with TRBJ2-7; 7 bases line up with TRBD1. Germline assignment: CDR1 SGHRS and CDR2 YFSETQ. Germline trimming cut 3 bases from V and 3 bases from J; bases unmatched to any gene: 9. CDR3 length equals 15 residues. The CDR3 coding sequence is TGCGCCAGCAGCTCAGGGGGTAGTCCCGGCTACGAGCAGTACTTC. Protein sequence: CASSSGGSPGYEQYF. Full variable domain (outside the CDR3, taken from reference TRBV5-1 and TRBJ2-7): KAGVTQTPRYLIKTRGQQVTLSCSPISGHRSVSWYQQTPGQGLQFLFEYFSETQRNKGNFPGRFSGRQFSNSRSEMNVSTLELGDSALYLCASSSGGSPGYEQYFGPGTRLTVT.

This chain joins TRBV9 and TRBJ2-1; D is ambiguous. Looked up from germline, CDR1 is SGDLS and CDR2 is YYNGEE. V dropped 0 bases and J dropped 1 base, with 5 bases sitting between them. The CDR3 contains 14 residues. CDR3 DNA sequence: TGTGCCAGCAGCGTAGCCGGGTCCTACAATGAGCAGTTCTTC. Translated: CASSVAGSYNEQFF.

The V gene is TRBV29-1, the J gene TRBJ2-7; TRBD2 aligns across 11 bases. Trimming cost V 5 bases and J 7 bases; bases outside gene matches: 7. The germline V gene encodes CDR1 SQVTM and CDR2 ANQGSEA. The CDR3 is made up of 13 amino acids. The CDR3 is CSVSLAGGGEQYF. Here the CDR3 DNA reads TGCAGCGTTTCGCTAGCGGGAGGCGGGGAGCAGTACTTC.

As for this clone: This may come from a read error, since a much larger clone is one base off. The chain carries TRBV9 and TRBJ1-2; no clear D gene. The CDR3 is 12 amino acids. The germline V gene has CDR1 SGDLS and CDR2 YYNGEE. V was pared by 3 bases and J by 2 bases, with 5 bases between. The CDR3 loop is CASSAQNYGYTF. The CDR3, as DNA: TGTGCCAGCAGCGCACAGAACTATGGCTACACCTTC.

This sequence joins TRBV4-2 and TRBJ2-1, with 9 positions matching TRBD2. CDR3 length: 15 amino acids. CDR1 and CDR2 (germline): LGHNA, YNFKEQ. With V trimmed by 1 base and J by 9 bases, 7 bases remained unmatched. In DNA, the CDR3 is TGTGCCAGCAGCCAAGTCGGCGGGAGGGCCTTTGAGCAGTTCTTC. Translating it yields CASSQVGGRAFEQFF.

V is TRBV28 and J is TRBJ2-3; 7 nucleotides agree with TRBD1. CDR1 and CDR2 from the germline V gene are MDHEN and SYDVKM. There are 15 residues in the CDR3. Germline trimming cut 1 base from V and 1 base from J; bases unmatched to any gene: 2. CDR3 in DNA: TGTGCCAGCAGTTTATATCAGGGGGGCACAGATACGCAGTATTTT. It codes for CASSLYQGGTDTQYF.

The chain links TRBV28 to TRBJ1-1; a possible D gene is TRBD1 (5 bases). There are 13 residues in the CDR3. Per germline, CDR1 MDHEN and CDR2 SYDVKM. V shed 5 bases and J shed 5 bases, with 12 bases lying between them. The CDR3 spells CASSRQGRTEAFF. CDR3 sequence (DNA): TGTGCCAGCAGTCGCCAGGGTCGGACTGAAGCTTTCTTT.

This clone appeared a few times. The gene calls are TRBV5-5 and TRBJ2-1; 12 bases fit TRBD2. The V gene's germline CDR1 is SGHKS and CDR2 YYEKEE (reference sequence). With 0 bases clipped from V and 8 bases from J, the junction kept 12 bases outside the gene matches. This CDR3 region has 18 residues. The CDR3 sequence: CASSLGSLAGGGPHEQFF. The CDR3 DNA reads as TGTGCCAGCAGCTTGGGATCTCTAGCGGGAGGGGGACCCCATGAGCAGTTCTTC.

This chain joins TRBV5-4 and TRBJ2-2; D might be TRBD1 (6 bases). Trimming pared 4 bases from V and 3 bases from J, leaving 13 bases between. CDR1 and CDR2 from the germline V gene are SGHNT and YYREEE (reference sequence). The CDR3 extends over 15 amino acids. For the CDR3, the DNA is TGTGCCAGCAGCCGAGTAGGGACATACACCGGGGAGCTGTTTTTT. It encodes CASSRVGTYTGELFF.

About this clone itself: Other nucleotide sequences from this sample produce the same CDR3. The V call is TRBV5-1, the J call TRBJ1-1; D uncertain. CDR1 is SGHRS, CDR2 YFSETQ, per germline. V was clipped by 0 bases and J by 4 bases, with 10 bases between them. This CDR3 is 14 amino acids long. DNA of the CDR3: TGCGCCAGCAGCTTGGCCGGGGAGGGCACTGAAGCTTTCTTT. It codes for CASSLAGEGTEAFF.

CDR3 bases: TGTGCCAGCAGCTTAGCAAGCGGCCAAGAGACCCAGTACTTC. The encoded protein is CASSLASGQETQYF. V is TRBV7-9 and J is TRBJ2-5; weak D call: TRBD2 (5 bases). This CDR3 region has 14 residues. CDR1 is SEHNR, CDR2 FQNEAQ, per germline (reference sequence). Between the trimmed V and J ends, which lost 0 bases and 1 base, there was a span of 6 bases.

The V call is TRBV27, the J call TRBJ1-1, with 8 bases fitting TRBD1. The V segment lost 3 bases and the J segment 9 bases; nucleotides outside the gene matches: 6. This CDR3 has 13 residues. The germline V gene has CDR1 MNHEY and CDR2 SMNVEV (reference sequence). DNA for the CDR3: TGTGCCAGCAGTTTGAACAGGGGGTCCCAAGCTTTCTTT. It is translated as CASSLNRGSQAFF.

The chain recombines TRBV7-9 with TRBJ2-3, with D perhaps matching TRBD1 (6 bases). The ends were cut back, 5 bases at V and 11 bases at J, with 11 bases in the middle. This CDR3 has 11 residues. Germline V CDR1 and CDR2: SEHNR, FQNEAQ (reference sequence). Here the CDR3 DNA reads TGTGCCAGCAGCACAGGGCTTCAGCAGTATTTT. It encodes CASSTGLQQYF.

The chain uses TRBV7-8 and TRBJ1-2; 7 positions agree with TRBD1. Per germline, CDR1 SGHVS and CDR2 FQNEAQ. V was pared by 4 bases and J by 8 bases, with 13 bases of the junction left unmatched. This CDR3 has 15 residues. CDR3 sequence (DNA): TGTGCCAGCAGCTCGGAAAACAGGGGCGTTCGCGGCTACACCTTC. Translation gives CASSSENRGVRGYTF.

The chain employs TRBV5-1 and TRBJ1-1; 8 bases are a match to TRBD1. V shed 3 bases and J 8 bases; nucleotides not matched to a gene: 3. Germline CDR1 is SGHRS and CDR2 is YFSETQ. CDR3 size: 12 residues. Written as DNA, the CDR3 is TGCGCCAGCAGCTCAGGACAGGGAGAAGCTTTCTTT. Protein product: CASSSGQGEAFF.

The V call is TRBV5-1, the J call TRBJ1-2; 12 bases are a match to TRBD1. The CDR3 has 13 residues. CDR1 and CDR2 from the germline V gene are SGHRS and YFSETQ. V dropped 4 bases and J dropped 11; count of bases not matched to a gene: 6. The CDR3 DNA follows: TGCGCCAGCAGCCTGGGACAGGGGGCAAGTTACACCTTC. This codes for CASSLGQGASYTF.

This rearrangement joins TRBV3-1 (or the pseudogene TRBV3-2) to TRBJ2-7; D is possibly TRBD2 (6 bases). V was cut by 0 bases and J by 3 bases, with 9 bases left in between. Germline CDR1 reads LGHDT; CDR2 reads YNNKEL (reference sequence). This CDR3 spans 14 amino acids. Here the CDR3 reads CASSQDTSSYEQYF. The CDR3, as DNA: TGTGCCAGCAGCCAAGATACTAGCAGCTACGAGCAGTACTTC.

V and J are TRBV3-1 (or the pseudogene TRBV3-2) and TRBJ2-4; 8 nucleotides agree with TRBD1. V dropped 2 bases and J dropped 1; count of bases not matched to a gene: 7. The CDR3 runs to 17 residues. CDR1 and CDR2 (germline): LGHDT, YNNKEL (reference sequence). CDR3 bases: TGTGCCAGCAGCCAAAACCCCAGGACAGGGGCCAAAAACATTCAGTACTTC. Residues: CASSQNPRTGAKNIQYF.